Included here is one T cell receptor beta chain sequence, with context. At one end the junction does not follow the germline gene, possibly because of a read error. The sample is drawn from a study of blood T cell repertoires in COVID-19. Original analysis: Estimated nucleated cell counts came from reference gene primer amplification. TCRdb's table, derived via immunoSEQ multiplex PCR, lists solely in-frame clones and lacks some. V and J calls and clone size are given by that table; D and trimming were obtained from the DNA. The table records around 39,000 clones, roughly 90% of them present only once. There are 11 residues in the CDR3. Germline V lookup: CDR1 MDHEN, CDR2 SYDVKM.

The V and J genes are TRBV28 and TRBJ2-4, with 7 bases matching TRBD1. The receptor's source is a man between 65 and 85 years old with acute or convalescent COVID-19. What was sequenced was peripheral blood. CDR3 bases: TGTGCCAGCAGTTTTCAGGACAGGTTCGACTTC. It specifies CASSFQDRFDF.